A selection of T cell receptor beta chains follows, all from one sample in a study of OX40 agonist ivuxolimab in advanced cancers. Some clones are missing from TCRdb's copy, which holds only in-frame ones; the method was immunoSEQ multiplex PCR. This repertoire shows about 16,000 clones, 85% to 90% found once; its top ten account for less than 0.85%. Here the sequenced sample was CD4+ or CD8+ T cells sorted from blood, taken in a trial of the OX40 agonist ivuxolimab. The receptors were gathered from an adult with an advanced solid tumor such as melanoma, head and neck, liver or kidney cancer. Each CDR3 is given with its conserved first and last residue. Fields, in order: V gene, CDR3 protein.

V gene: TRBV5-1; CDR3 protein: CASSLPAGDAFF
V gene: TRBV7-9; CDR3 protein: CATTREGYTF
V gene: TRBV7-9; CDR3 protein: CASSLDSYQETQYF
V gene: TRBV5-4; CDR3 protein: CASSADRTSGYNEQFF
V gene: TRBV5-8; CDR3 protein: CASSVGTGRLYGYTF
V gene: TRBV2; CDR3 protein: CASSPQGFGYGYTF
V gene: TRBV10-3; CDR3 protein: CATTKDRTSGANVLTF
V gene: TRBV5-6; CDR3 protein: CASSLKDRGDNYGYTF
V gene: TRBV19; CDR3 protein: CASTPDGISYEQYF
V gene: TRBV11-3; CDR3 protein: CASSSSGGTEAFF
V gene: TRBV4-1; CDR3 protein: CASSHRSYGYTF
V gene: TRBV7-3; CDR3 protein: CASSSLGGYNEQFF
V gene: TRBV6-6; CDR3 protein: CASWEDRGDTEAFF
V gene: TRBV19; CDR3 protein: CASSITTFSYYGYTF
V gene: TRBV15; CDR3 protein: CATSRDYGGRTHSPLHF
V gene: TRBV9; CDR3 protein: CASSVGRGNTIYF
V gene: TRBV13; CDR3 protein: CASSARRLALRSYNEQFF
V gene: TRBV6-1; CDR3 protein: CASSERLGDTEAFF
V gene: TRBV6-6; CDR3 protein: CASSYRSDYGYTF
V gene: TRBV6-1; CDR3 protein: CASRAGRVPQHF
V gene: TRBV20-1; CDR3 protein: CSARNKGEAFF
V gene: TRBV6-4; CDR3 protein: CASSPDLNYNEQFF
V gene: TRBV29-1; CDR3 protein: CSVRETGQWGETQYF
V gene: TRBV5-1; CDR3 protein: CASSLYAGADTQYF
V gene: TRBV6-5; CDR3 protein: CASSYGEGLETQYF
V gene: TRBV11-3; CDR3 protein: CASSSWSGAGELFF
V gene: TRBV5-1; CDR3 protein: CASSLDAGPGNTIYF
V gene: TRBV7-9; CDR3 protein: CASSSGASTDTQYF
V gene: TRBV14; CDR3 protein: CASSPLAAYNEQFF
V gene: TRBV5-6; CDR3 protein: CASSNSAYEQYF
V gene: TRBV4-1; CDR3 protein: CASSRTDLLYNEQFF
V gene: TRBV18; CDR3 protein: CASSPIGAALAGANYEQYF
V gene: TRBV11-2; CDR3 protein: CASSLVLGGAYEQYF
V gene: TRBV2; CDR3 protein: CAIGTSGGYKETQYF
V gene: TRBV21-1; CDR3 protein: CASSKGGQGNCYGYTF
V gene: TRBV18; CDR3 protein: CASSPGGVKNIQYF
V gene: TRBV6-5; CDR3 protein: CASSLSWEISYEQYF
V gene: TRBV18; CDR3 protein: CASRGQFNEKLFF
V gene: TRBV7-6; CDR3 protein: CASSPGHNSYEQYF
V gene: TRBV7-3; CDR3 protein: CASSLTGLAAYEQYF
V gene: TRBV19; CDR3 protein: CASSSGLGAYNEQFF